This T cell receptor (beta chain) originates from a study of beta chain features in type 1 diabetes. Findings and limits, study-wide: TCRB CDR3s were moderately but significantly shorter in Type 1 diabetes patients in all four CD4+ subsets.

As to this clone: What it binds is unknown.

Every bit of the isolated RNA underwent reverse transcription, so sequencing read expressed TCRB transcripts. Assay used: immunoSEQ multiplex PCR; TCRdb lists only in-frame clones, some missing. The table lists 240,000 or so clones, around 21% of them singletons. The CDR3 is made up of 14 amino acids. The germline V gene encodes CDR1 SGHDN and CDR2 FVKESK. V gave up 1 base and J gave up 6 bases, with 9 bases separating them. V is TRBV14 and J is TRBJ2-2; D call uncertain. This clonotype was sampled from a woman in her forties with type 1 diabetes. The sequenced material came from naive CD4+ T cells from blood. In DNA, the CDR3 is TGTGCCAGCAGCCAAGGAGGCAGTGCCGGGGAGCTGTTTTTT. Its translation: CASSQGGSAGELFF. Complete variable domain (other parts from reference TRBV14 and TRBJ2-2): EAGVTQFPSHSVIEKGQTVTLRCDPISGHDNLYWYRRVMGKEIKFLLHFVKESKQDESGMPNNRFLAERTGGTYSTLKVQPAELEDSGVYFCASSQGGSAGELFFGEGSRLTVL.